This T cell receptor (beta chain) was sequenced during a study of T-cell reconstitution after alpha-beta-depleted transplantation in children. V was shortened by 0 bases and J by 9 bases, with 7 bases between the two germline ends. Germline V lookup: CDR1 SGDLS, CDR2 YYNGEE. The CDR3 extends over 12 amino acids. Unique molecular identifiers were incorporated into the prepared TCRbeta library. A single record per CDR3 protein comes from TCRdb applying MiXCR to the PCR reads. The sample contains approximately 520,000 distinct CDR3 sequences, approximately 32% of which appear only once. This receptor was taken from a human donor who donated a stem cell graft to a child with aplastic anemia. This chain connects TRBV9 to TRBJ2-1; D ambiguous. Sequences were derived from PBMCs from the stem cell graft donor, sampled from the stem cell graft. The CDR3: CASSVAGSEQFF. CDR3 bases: TGTGCCAGCAGCGTAGCGGGTAGTGAGCAGTTCTTC.